This T cell receptor (beta chain) emerged from a study of cytomegalovirus exposure and HLA in healthy donors. Study-wide context: Earlier results showed roughly 110 million unique TCR beta sequences derived from some 180 million T cells. Study-wide results and caveats: A later analysis, which compared TCR beta chains of equal frequency, found the HLA-associated ones more clonally expanded.

Concerning this clone: What it binds is not known.

60 Vbeta and 13 Jbeta primers were used in PCR. The table came from immunoSEQ multiplex PCR; TCRdb's copy has only in-frame clones and leaves some out. In the table there are approximately 220,000 clones, just over 75% of which are singletons. This receptor was taken from a young man in good health and CMV-seronegative. The sequenced sample was PBMCs.

In DNA form, the CDR3 reads TGTGCCAGCAGTTTATCGAGTGGCCTAGGCTCCTATAATTCACCCCTCCACTTT. This codes for CASSLSSGLGSYNSPLHF. The chain uses TRBV28 and TRBJ1-6; D gene unclear. CDR3 length: 18 amino acids. Per germline, CDR1 MDHEN and CDR2 SYDVKM. The V end lost 1 base, the J end lost 0 bases, and 13 bases lay between the germline ends.